Described below is a single T cell receptor beta chain sequence and its context. Its specific antigen is unknown. No qualities accompany the bases; no much larger clone lies one base away. This specimen's time point label, per the study, means: week 11, during vaccination. A 20-mer mutant IDH1 peptide at 300 micrograms in Montanide made up each vaccine dose, which was injected subcutaneously together with topical imiquimod. Newly diagnosed WHO grade 3 or 4 IDH1-mutant astrocytomas showing loss of nuclear ATRX were present in the donors. The samples were drawn from NOA16, a multicentre, single-arm, open-label phase I trial in Germany that tested a mutant IDH1 peptide vaccine in humans for the first time. Genomic DNA for TCRB sequencing was isolated from EDTA blood with the DNeasy Blood and Tissue Kit. Receptor amplification or capture employed the immunoSEQ multiplex PCR assay. Rearranged TCR beta chain sequences were amplified using the hsTCRB Kit according to the manufacturer's protocol. Sequencing of TCRB libraries was carried out on an Illumina MiSeq. The paper's processing steps were these. The kit vendor's proprietary platform handled demultiplexing, trimming and gene mapping. The table was pulled from immuneACCESS by TCRdb, which kept in-frame rearrangements only. Such tables lose some clones; where checked, under half of the loss comes from unresolved V genes, and the rest has no known cause. From that table come the V and J calls and clone size; the DNA was used to work out D and trimming. The sample has fewer than 150,000 clones on record, about 90% of them singletons. The biggest ten clones account for roughly 0.65% of the sample.

The CDR3 holds 14 amino acids from the cysteine to the phenylalanine. The DNA shown is the 42-base CDR3, in frame from base 1. V is pruned by 6 bases and J by 8 bases, leaving 10 bases of the junction without a gene match. From the germline V gene (reference sequence), CDR1 is MNHEY and CDR2 is SMNVEV. This record comes from a study of a mutant IDH1 vaccine in newly diagnosed glioma (dated by TCRdb to the early 2020s). Background for the entire study: Across visits V03 through V10, patients got a total of eight vaccinations, given in weeks 1, 3, 5, 7, 11, 15, 19 and 23. Vaccination began 4-6 weeks after radiotherapy alone, or alongside temozolomide cycles in the chemotherapy-containing groups. Of the roughly 31 treated patients, about 62% were male and about 40% were female, and the mean age was approximately 40 years. Prior to enrollment, standard therapy consisting of radiotherapy alone, temozolomide alone, or radiochemotherapy with temozolomide had been administered to patients, with the combination being received by most patients. Peripheral blood was drawn at six visits: V03 (baseline), V05, V07, V10, V12 and V13. Longitudinal TCRB deep sequencing was performed for around 23 treated patients wherever samples were available for exploratory analyses. Findings and caveats that apply to the study as a whole: The authors stated that sample limitations prevented analyses of patient blood samples from being reproduced. Vaccine-induced immune responses across multiple MHC alleles were detected in over 80% of patients. PBMC samples for TCRB deep sequencing were selected based on availability. Pseudoprogression seemed to be unrelated to changes in the top peripheral T cell clonotypes found by TCRB sequencing.

The chain is made from TRBV27 and TRBJ2-7; a stretch of 10 junction bases matches TRBD1. The TCR sequence derives from a woman in her fifties or sixties with glioma. The sample here was PBMCs, taken from a glioma patient whose treatment included an IDH1 peptide vaccine. The nucleotide sequence reads as follows: TGTGCCAGCAGCAGACAGGGGGCCCTAAGTCAGCAGTACTTC. Translated, this is CASSRQGALSQQYF.